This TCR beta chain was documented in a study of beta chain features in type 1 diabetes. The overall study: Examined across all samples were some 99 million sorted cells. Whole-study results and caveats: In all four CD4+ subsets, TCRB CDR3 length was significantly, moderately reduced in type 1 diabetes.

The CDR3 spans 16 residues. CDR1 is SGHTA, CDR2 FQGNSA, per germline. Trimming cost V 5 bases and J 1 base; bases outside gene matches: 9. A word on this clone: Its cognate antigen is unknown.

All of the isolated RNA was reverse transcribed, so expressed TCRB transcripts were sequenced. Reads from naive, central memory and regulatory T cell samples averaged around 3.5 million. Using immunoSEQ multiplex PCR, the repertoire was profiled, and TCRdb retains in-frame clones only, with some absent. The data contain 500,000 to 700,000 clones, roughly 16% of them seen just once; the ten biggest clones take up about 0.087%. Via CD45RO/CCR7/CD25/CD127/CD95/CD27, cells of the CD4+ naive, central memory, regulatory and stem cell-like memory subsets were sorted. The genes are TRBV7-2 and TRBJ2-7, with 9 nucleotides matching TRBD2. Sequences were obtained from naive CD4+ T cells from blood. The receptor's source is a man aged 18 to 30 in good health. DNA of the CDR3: TGTGCCAGCAGCGGCACGACTAGCGGACGTTCCTACGAGCAGTACTTC. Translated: CASSGTTSGRSYEQYF.